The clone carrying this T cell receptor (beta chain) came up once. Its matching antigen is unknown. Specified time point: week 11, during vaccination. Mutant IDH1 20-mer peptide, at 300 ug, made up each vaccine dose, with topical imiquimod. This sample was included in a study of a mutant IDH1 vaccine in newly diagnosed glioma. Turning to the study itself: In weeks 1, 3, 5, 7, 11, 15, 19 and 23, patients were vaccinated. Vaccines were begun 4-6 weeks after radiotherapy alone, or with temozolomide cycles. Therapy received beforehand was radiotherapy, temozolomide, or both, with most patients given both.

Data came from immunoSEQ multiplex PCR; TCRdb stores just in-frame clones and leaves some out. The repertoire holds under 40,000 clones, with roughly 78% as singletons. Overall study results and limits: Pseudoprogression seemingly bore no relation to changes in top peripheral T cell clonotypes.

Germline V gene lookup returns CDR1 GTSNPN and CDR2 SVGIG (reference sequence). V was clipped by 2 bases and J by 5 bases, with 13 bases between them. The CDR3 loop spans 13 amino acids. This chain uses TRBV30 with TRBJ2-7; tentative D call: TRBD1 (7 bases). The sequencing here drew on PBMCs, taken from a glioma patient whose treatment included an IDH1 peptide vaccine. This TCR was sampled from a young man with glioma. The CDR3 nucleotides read TGTGCCTGGAGTCGACAGGGACTGGACGAGCAGTACTTC. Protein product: CAWSRQGLDEQYF.